This TCR beta chain was captured in a study of cytomegalovirus exposure and HLA in healthy donors. Concerning this clone: The target antigen is unknown.

Regarding the study as a whole: It has been reported that TCR beta sequences accurately predicted the HLA-A and HLA-B alleles of most subjects. Several top significant clusters appeared, in a later analysis, to be linked to common viral pathogens.

A multiplex PCR was run with 60 Vbeta primers and 13 Jbeta primers. Generated by immunoSEQ multiplex PCR, the TCRdb table keeps only in-frame clones and is missing some. The table shows about 150,000 clones, with around 79% occurring only once. The CDR3 covers 16 residues. The V and J ends lost 2 bases and 5 bases, in that order; junction bases with no gene match: 11. Looked up from germline, CDR1 is KGHSH and CDR2 is LQKENI. What was sequenced was PBMCs. The rearrangement links TRBV18 to TRBJ1-1; 7 bases agree with TRBD1. The sequence was obtained from a man aged 35-49 years in good health and CMV-seropositive. DNA for the CDR3: TGTGCCAGCTCACCAGAAACGACAGGGACGGGAACTGAAGCTTTCTTT. It is translated as CASSPETTGTGTEAFF.